Listed below are T cell receptor beta chains from one sample, sequenced in a study of cytomegalovirus exposure and HLA in healthy donors. The protocol was immunoSEQ multiplex PCR, while the TCRdb copy is restricted to in-frame clones and leaves out a portion. The sample lists 95,000 to 120,000 clones, approximately 80% occurring once. Sequenced: PBMCs. Receptors originate from a woman aged 25 to 39 in good health and CMV-seropositive. Both conserved end residues are part of each CDR3. D genes are given only for firm matches. Where a row states a size, it is once, few, many or the class of an expanded clone; other rows omit it.

v_call	j_call	clone_size	d_call	cdr3_aa	cdr3_nt
TRBV7-9	TRBJ1-6	-	-	CASSLTLSFSSPLHF	TGTGCCAGCAGCTTAACCCTTTCGTTTAGTTCACCCCTCCACTTT
TRBV11-3	TRBJ1-2	once	TRBD1	CASSPAGGINYGYTF	TGTGCCAGCAGCCCGGCAGGGGGTATTAACTATGGCTACACCTTC
TRBV19	TRBJ2-2	-	TRBD2	CASSRAGGFVTGELFF	TGTGCCAGTAGTCGAGCGGGGGGTTTCGTCACCGGGGAGCTGTTTTTT
TRBV7-8	TRBJ1-5	-	-	CASSLVAGRGNQPQHF	TGTGCCAGCAGCTTAGTGGCAGGAAGGGGTAATCAGCCCCAGCATTTT
TRBV19	TRBJ2-5	few	-	CASSIPGETQYF	TGTGCCAGTAGTATCCCAGGGGAGACCCAGTACTTC
TRBV2	TRBJ1-6	-	-	CASSEQGNSPLHF	TGTGCCAGCAGTGAACAGGGTAATTCACCCCTCCACTTT
TRBV30	TRBJ1-1	-	-	CAWSVSGEMAEAFF	TGTGCCTGGAGTGTATCGGGGGAGATGGCTGAAGCTTTCTTT
TRBV4-1	TRBJ2-1	-	-	CASSQETLEVEQFF	TGCGCCAGCAGCCAAGAGACACTAGAGGTTGAGCAGTTCTTC
TRBV5-1	TRBJ1-6	-	-	CASSPSISADSPLHF	TGCGCCAGCAGTCCATCAATTAGCGCCGATTCACCCCTCCACTTT
TRBV6-4	TRBJ1-6	few	-	CASTGAPRPFNSPLHF	TGTGCCAGCACTGGGGCCCCAAGACCCTTTAATTCACCCCTCCACTTT
TRBV6-1	TRBJ1-4	-	-	CASTPDEKLFF	TGTGCCAGCACCCCGGATGAAAAACTGTTTTTT
TRBV9	TRBJ2-5	-	-	CASSPYPDPLTRYQETQYF	TGTGCCAGCAGCCCATATCCGGATCCACTAACTAGATACCAAGAGACCCAGTACTTC